The entry that follows covers one TCR beta chain sequence. Its antigen remains unidentified. It was 80,000 to 100,000 TCR templates that were assayed per sample. The method was immunoSEQ multiplex PCR; TCRdb's version includes in-frame clones alone and lacks a portion of them. The sample gives approximately 100,000 clones, about 93% of which show up once; about 0.62% is in the top ten. The sample belongs to a study of siplizumab effects on memory and regulatory T cells. Regarding the study as a whole: Naive or memory phenotype was unassignable for roughly 80-95% of proliferating CD4+ or CD8+ clones. Tregs that proliferated in siplizumab cultures did not have their suppressive function confirmed. Memory cells that were CD4+ and unstimulated gave rise to alloreactive sequences, which siplizumab significantly reduced.

Source material: Tregs sorted from blood. The TCR comes from a human donor in good health.

CDR3 sequence reads: CASSPGQREKLFF. CDR3 coding DNA: TGTGCCAGCTCACCAGGACAGCGGGAAAAACTGTTTTTT. The V and J genes are TRBV18 and TRBJ1-4; weak D call: TRBD1 (6 bases). Germline V lookup: CDR1 KGHSH, CDR2 LQKENI. There are 13 residues in the CDR3. V was trimmed by 2 bases and J by 8 bases, leaving 9 bases between them.